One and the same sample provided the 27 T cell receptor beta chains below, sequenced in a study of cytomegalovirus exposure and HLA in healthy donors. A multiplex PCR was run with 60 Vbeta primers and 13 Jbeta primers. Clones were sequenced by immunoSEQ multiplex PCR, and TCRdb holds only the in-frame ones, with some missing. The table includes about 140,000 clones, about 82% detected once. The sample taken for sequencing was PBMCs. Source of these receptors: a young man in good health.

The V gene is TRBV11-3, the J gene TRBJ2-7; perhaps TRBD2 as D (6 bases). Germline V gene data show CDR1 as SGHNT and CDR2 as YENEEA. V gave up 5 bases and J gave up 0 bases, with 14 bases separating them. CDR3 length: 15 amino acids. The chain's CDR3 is CASSRRGSPSYEQYF. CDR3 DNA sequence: TGTGCCAGCAGCCGCCGGGGGAGCCCCTCCTACGAGCAGTACTTC.

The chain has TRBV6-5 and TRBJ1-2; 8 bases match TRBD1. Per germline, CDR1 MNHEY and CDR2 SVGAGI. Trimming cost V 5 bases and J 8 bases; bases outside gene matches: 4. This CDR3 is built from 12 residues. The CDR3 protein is CASSDRGDGYTF. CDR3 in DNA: TGTGCCAGCAGTGACAGGGGTGACGGCTACACCTTC.

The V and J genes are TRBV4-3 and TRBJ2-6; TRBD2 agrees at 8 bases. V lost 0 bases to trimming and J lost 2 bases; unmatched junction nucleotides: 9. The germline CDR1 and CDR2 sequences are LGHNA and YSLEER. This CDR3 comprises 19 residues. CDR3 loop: CASSQEVASGFAGANVLTF. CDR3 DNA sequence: TGCGCCAGCAGCCAAGAAGTGGCTAGCGGGTTTGCTGGGGCCAACGTCCTGACTTTC.

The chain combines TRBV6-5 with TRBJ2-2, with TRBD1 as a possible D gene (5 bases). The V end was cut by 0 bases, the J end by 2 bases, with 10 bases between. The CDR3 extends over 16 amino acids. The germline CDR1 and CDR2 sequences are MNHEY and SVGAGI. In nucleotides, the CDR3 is TGTGCCAGCAGTTACTCGAGGCAGGGAAACACCGGGGAGCTGTTTTTT. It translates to CASSYSRQGNTGELFF.

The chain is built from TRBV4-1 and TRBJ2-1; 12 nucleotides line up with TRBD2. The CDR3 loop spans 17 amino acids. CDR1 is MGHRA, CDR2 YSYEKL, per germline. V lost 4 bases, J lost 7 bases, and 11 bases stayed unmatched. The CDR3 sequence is CASSPRLAGVSGNEQFF. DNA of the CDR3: TGCGCCAGCAGCCCGCGACTAGCGGGAGTGTCGGGGAATGAGCAGTTCTTC.

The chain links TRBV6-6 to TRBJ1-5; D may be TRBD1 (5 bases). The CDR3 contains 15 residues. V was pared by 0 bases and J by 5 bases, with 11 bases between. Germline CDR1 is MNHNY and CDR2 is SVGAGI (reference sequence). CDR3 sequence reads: CASSYSSKGDQPQHF. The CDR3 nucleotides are TGTGCCAGCAGTTACTCTTCGAAAGGGGATCAGCCCCAGCATTTT.

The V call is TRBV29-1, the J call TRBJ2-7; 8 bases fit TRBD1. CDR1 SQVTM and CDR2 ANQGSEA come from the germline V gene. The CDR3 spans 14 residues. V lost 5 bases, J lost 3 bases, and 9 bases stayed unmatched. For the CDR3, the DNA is TGCAGCGTTAGTTATACAGGGGGGATCTACGAGCAGTACTTC. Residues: CSVSYTGGIYEQYF.

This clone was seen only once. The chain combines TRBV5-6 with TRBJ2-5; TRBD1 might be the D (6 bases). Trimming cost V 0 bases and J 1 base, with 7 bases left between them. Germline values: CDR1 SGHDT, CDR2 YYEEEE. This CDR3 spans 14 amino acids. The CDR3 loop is CASSLVRGQETQYF. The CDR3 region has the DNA TGTGCCAGCAGCTTGGTCAGGGGCCAAGAGACCCAGTACTTC. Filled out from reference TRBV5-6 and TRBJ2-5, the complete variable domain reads DAGVTQSPTHLIKTRGQQVTLRCSPKSGHDTVSWYQQALGQGPQFIFQYYEEEERQRGNFPDRFSGHQFPNYSSELNVNALLLGDSALYLCASSLVRGQETQYFGPGTRLLVL.

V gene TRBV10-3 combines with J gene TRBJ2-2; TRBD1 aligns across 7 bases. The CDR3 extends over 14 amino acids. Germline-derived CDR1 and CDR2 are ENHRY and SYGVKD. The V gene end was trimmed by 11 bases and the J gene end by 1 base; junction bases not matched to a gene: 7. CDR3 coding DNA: TGTGCCTCCCACGGGACAGTGAACACCGGGGAGCTGTTTTTT. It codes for CASHGTVNTGELFF.

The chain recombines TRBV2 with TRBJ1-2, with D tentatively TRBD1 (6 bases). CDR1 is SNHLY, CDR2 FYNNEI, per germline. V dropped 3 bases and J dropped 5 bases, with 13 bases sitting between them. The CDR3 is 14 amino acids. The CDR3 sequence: CASSDTTRGYGYTF. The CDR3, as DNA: TGTGCCAGCAGTGATACGACCAGGGGTTATGGCTACACCTTC.

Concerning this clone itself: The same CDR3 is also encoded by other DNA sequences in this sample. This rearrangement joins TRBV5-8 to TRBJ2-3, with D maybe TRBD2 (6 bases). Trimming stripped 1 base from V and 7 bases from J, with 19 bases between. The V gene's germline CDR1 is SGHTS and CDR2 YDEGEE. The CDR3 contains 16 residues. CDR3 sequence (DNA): TGTGCCAGCAGCTTGTACCTACCTAACCGGGGGAATACGCAGTATTTT. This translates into CASSLYLPNRGNTQYF.

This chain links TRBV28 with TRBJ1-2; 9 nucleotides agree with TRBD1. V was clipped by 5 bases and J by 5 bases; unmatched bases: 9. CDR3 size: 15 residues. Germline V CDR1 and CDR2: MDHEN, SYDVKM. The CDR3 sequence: CASSENRGLPYGYTF. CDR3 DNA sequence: TGTGCCAGCAGTGAAAACAGGGGGCTACCGTATGGCTACACCTTC.

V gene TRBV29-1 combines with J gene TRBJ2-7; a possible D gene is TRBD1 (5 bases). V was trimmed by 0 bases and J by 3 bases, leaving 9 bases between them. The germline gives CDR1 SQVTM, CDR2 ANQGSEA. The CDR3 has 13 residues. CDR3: CSVEDQGFYEQYF. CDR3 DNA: TGCAGCGTTGAAGATCAGGGCTTCTACGAGCAGTACTTC.

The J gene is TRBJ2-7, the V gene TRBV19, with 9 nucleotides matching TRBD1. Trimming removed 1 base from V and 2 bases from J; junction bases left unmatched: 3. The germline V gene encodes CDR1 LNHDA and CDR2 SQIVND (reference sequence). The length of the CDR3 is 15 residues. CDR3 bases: TGTGCCAGTAGTATAGCGGGACAGGGTCCCTACGAGCAGTACTTC. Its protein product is CASSIAGQGPYEQYF. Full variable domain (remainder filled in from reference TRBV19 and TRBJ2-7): DGGITQSPKYLFRKEGQNVTLSCEQNLNHDAMYWYRQDPGQGLRLIYYSQIVNDFQKGDIAEGYSVSREKKESFPLTVTSAQKNPTAFYLCASSIAGQGPYEQYFGPGTRLTVT.

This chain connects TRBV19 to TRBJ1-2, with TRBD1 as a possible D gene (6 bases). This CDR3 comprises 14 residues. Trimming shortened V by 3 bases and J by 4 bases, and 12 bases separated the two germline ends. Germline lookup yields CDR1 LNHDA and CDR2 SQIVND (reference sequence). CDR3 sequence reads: CASSIRGWSYGYTF. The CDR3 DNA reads TGTGCCAGTAGTATCAGGGGATGGAGCTATGGCTACACCTTC.

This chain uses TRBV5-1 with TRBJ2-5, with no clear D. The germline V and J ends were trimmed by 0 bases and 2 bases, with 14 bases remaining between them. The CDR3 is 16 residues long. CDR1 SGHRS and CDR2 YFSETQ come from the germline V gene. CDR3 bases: TGCGCCAGCAGCTTGGCCGTGTCGGTTCCGCAAGAGACCCAGTACTTC. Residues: CASSLAVSVPQETQYF.

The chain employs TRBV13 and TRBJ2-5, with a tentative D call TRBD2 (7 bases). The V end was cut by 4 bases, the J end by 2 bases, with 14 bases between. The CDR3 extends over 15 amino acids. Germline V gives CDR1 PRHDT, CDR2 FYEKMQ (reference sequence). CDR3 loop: CASSWGGLRQETQYF. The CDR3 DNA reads TGTGCCAGCAGCTGGGGGGGCCTCCGGCAAGAGACCCAGTACTTC.

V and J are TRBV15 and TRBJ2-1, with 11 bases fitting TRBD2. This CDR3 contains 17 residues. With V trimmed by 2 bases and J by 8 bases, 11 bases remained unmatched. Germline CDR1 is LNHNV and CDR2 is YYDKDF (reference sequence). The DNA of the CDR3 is TGTGCCACCAGCAGACCCACTGGGGGACTAGCGGAGGATGAGCAGTTCTTC. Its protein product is CATSRPTGGLAEDEQFF.

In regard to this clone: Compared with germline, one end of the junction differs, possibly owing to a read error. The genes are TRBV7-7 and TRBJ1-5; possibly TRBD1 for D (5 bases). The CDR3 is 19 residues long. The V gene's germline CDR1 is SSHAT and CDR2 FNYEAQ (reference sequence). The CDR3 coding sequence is TGTGCTAGCAGCCCAGACGGGGGGGGAAAGGCCGATAGCAATCAGCCCCAGCATTTT. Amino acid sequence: CASSPDGGGKADSNQPQHF.

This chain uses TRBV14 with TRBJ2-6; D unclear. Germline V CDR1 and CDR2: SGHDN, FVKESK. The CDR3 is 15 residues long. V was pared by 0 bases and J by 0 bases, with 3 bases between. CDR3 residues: CASSQDSSGANVLTF. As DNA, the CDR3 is TGTGCCAGCAGCCAAGATAGCTCTGGGGCCAACGTCCTGACTTTC.

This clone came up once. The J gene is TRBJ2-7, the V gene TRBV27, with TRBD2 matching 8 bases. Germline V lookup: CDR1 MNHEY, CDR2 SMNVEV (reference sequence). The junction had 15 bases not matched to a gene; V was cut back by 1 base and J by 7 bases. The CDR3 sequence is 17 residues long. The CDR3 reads CASSLYAGGTRTGEQYF. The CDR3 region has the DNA TGTGCCAGCAGTTTATACGCGGGGGGCACACGTACGGGGGAGCAGTACTTC.

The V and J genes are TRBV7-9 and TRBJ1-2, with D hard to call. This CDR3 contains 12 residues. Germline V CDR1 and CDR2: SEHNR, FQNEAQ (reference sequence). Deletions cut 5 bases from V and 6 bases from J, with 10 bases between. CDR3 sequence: CASSPRGNGYTF. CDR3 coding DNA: TGTGCCAGCAGCCCCCGGGGTAATGGCTACACCTTC. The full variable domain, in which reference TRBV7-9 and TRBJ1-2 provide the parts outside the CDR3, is DTGVSQNPRHKITKRGQNVTFRCDPISEHNRLYWYRQTLGQGPEFLTYFQNEAQLEKSRLLSDRFSAERPKGSFSTLEIQRTEQGDSAMYLCASSPRGNGYTFGSGTRLTVV.

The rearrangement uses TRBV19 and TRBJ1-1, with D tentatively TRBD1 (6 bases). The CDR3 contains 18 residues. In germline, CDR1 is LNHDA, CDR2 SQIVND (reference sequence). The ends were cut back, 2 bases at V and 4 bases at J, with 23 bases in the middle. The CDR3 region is CASSIIGPGGARGTEAFF. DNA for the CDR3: TGTGCCAGTAGTATAATCGGCCCGGGGGGGGCCCGGGGCACTGAAGCTTTCTTT.

The CDR3 sequence is CSVGQGHNQPQHF. Written as DNA, the CDR3 is TGCAGCGTGGGACAGGGCCACAATCAGCCCCAGCATTTT. The V and J genes are TRBV29-1 and TRBJ1-5; 9 positions match TRBD1. V gave up 6 bases and J gave up 3 bases; unmatched junction bases: 3. Per germline, CDR1 SQVTM and CDR2 ANQGSEA. The CDR3 consists of 13 residues.

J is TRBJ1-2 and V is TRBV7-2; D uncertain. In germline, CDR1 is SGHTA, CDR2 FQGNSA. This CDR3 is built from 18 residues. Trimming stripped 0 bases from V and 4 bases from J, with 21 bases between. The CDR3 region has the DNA TGTGCCAGCAGCTTAGCTATTTACGGTGAGGTTGCAGCCTATGGCTACACCTTC. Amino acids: CASSLAIYGEVAAYGYTF.

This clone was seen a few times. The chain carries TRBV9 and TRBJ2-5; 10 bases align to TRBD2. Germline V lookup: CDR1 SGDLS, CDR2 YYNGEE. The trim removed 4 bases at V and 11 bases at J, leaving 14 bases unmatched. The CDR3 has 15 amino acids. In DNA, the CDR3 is TGTGCCAGCAGCCCCCGACTAGCGGGTGGACGGGAGCAGTACTTC. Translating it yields CASSPRLAGGREQYF. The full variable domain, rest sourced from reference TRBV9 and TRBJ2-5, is DSGVTQTPKHLITATGQRVTLRCSPRSGDLSVYWYQQSLDQGLQFLIQYYNGEERAKGNILERFSAQQFPDLHSELNLSSLELGDSALYFCASSPRLAGGREQYFGPGTRLLVL.

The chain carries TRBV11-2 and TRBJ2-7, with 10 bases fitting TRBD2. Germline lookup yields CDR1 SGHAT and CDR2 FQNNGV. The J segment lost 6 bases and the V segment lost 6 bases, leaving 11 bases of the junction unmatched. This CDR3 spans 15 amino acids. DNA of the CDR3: TGTGCCAGCAGAGACACTAGCGGGAAAACTGGCGAGCAGTACTTC. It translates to CASRDTSGKTGEQYF. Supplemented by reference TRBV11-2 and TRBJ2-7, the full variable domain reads EAGVAQSPRYKIIEKRQSVAFWCNPISGHATLYWYQQILGQGPKLLIQFQNNGVVDDSQLPKDRFSAERLKGVDSTLKIQPAKLEDSAVYLCASRDTSGKTGEQYFGPGTRLTVT.